The clone carrying this T cell receptor beta chain has just a few counts. Its antigen is unidentified. The data were taken from a study of response to subunit inactivated influenza vaccine. Whole-study findings and limits: The study's authors posited that every seasonal influenza vaccination enlists few new T cells.

TCRdb analysed the RT-PCR reads with MiXCR anew, one entry per CDR3 protein. The sample contains hundreds of thousands of distinct CDR3 sequences, about 25% of which appear only once. CDR3 length: 17 residues. With 1 base clipped from V and 0 bases from J, the junction kept 9 bases outside the gene matches. CDR1 is DFQATT, CDR2 SNEGSKA, per germline (reference sequence). The starting material was CD4+ T cells sorted from PBMCs, obtained around 5 days after vaccination. The clonotype was recovered from a man aged 50 or older who received an inactivated influenza vaccine. The chain employs TRBV20-1 and TRBJ2-7; TRBD2 aligns across 10 bases. CDR3 in DNA: TGCAGTGCTAGAGCATACTCTAGCGGGAGCTACTCCTACGAGCAGTACTTC. Its protein is CSARAYSSGSYSYEQYF.